This T cell receptor beta chain appears in the sequencing data of a study of T cell changes during pregnancy in multiple sclerosis. The method was immunoSEQ multiplex PCR; TCRdb's version includes in-frame clones alone and lacks a portion of them. The table lists around 30,000 clones, 87% of them singletons. Germline CDR1 reads MNHNS; CDR2 reads SASEGT. With V trimmed by 2 bases and J by 4 bases, 9 bases remained unmatched. The CDR3 covers 16 residues. The sequence was collected from a female donor with multiple sclerosis, enrolled in a pregnancy study. The gene calls are TRBV6-1 and TRBJ1-2; 8 positions agree with TRBD1. The specimen was CD8+ T cells from peripheral blood mononuclear cells, collected before pregnancy. The chain's CDR3 is CASSETWAGGLYGYTF. The CDR3 nucleotides are TGTGCCAGCAGTGAAACTTGGGCAGGGGGCCTCTATGGCTACACCTTC.